The T cell receptor (beta chain) described here comes from a study of T cell repertoires in cytomegalovirus infection. Overall study context: Public TCR beta signature analysis indicated the presence of both CMV infection and matching HLA type. Whole-study results and caveats: The ex vivo response was dominated by HLA-C-restricted CMV-specific TCR beta clonotypes. Carriers of CMV plus the relevant HLA were identified by cumulative public TCR beta family frequency.

This CDR3 comprises 15 residues. With V trimmed by 4 bases and J by 1 base, 9 bases remained unmatched. CDR1 is DFQATT, CDR2 SNEGSKA, per germline (reference sequence). Concerning this clonotype: Its antigen is currently unknown.

Using its own MiXCR run on the reads, TCRdb lists one record per CDR3 protein. The sample shows around 530,000 distinct CDR3 sequences, 26% of them seen only once. The sample comprised PBMCs. The chain combines TRBV20-1 with TRBJ2-7, with TRBD2 identical over 8 bases. This clonotype was sampled from a human donor in good health (CMV status not recorded). Some clones in this sample may be carry-over from other donors' samples. The CDR3: CSATPPSGRSYEQYF. Here the CDR3 DNA reads TGCAGTGCTACCCCCCCCAGCGGGAGATCCTACGAGCAGTACTTC.